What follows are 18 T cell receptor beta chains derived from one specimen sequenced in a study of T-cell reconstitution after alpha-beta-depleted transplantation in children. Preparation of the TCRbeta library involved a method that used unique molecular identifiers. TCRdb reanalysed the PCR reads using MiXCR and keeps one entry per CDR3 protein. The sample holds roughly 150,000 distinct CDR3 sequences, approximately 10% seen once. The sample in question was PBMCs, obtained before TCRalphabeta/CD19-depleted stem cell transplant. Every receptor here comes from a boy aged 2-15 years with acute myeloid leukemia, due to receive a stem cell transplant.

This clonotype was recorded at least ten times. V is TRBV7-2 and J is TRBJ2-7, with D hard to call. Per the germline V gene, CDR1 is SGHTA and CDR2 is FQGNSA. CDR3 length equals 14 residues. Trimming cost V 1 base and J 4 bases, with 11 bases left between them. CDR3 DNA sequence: TGTGCCAGCAGCTTAGGTCCAGGTTGGTACGAGCAGTACGTC. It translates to CASSLGPGWYEQYV.

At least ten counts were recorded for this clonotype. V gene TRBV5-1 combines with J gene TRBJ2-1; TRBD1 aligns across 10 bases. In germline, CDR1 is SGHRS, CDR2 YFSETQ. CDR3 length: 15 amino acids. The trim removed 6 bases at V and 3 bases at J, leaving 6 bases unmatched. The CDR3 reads CASKTTGGNYNEQFF. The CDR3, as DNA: TGCGCCAGCAAAACGACAGGGGGCAACTACAATGAGCAGTTCTTC.

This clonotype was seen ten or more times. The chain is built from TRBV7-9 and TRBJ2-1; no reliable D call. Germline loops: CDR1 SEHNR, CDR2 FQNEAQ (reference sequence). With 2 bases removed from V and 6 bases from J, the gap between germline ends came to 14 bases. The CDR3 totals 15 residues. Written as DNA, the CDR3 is TGTGCCAGCAGCTTATTGGCACCCGCGGTCAATGAGCAGTTCTTC. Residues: CASSLLAPAVNEQFF.

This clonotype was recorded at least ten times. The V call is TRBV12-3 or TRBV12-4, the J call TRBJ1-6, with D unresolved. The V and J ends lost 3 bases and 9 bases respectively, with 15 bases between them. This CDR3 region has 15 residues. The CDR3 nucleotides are TGTGCCAGCAGTTTCGGGGAACGTTTGGGTTCACCCCTCCACTTT. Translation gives CASSFGERLGSPLHF.

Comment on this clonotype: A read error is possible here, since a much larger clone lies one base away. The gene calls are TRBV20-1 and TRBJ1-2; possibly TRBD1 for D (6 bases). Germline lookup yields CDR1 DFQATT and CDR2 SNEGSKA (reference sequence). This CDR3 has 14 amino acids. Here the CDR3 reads CSARDWAGDYGDTF. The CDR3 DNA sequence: TGCAGTGCTAGAGATTGGGCAGGGGACTATGGCGACACCTTC.

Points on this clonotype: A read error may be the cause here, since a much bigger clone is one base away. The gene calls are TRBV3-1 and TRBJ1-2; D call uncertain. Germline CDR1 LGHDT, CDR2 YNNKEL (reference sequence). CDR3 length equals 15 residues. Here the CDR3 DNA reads TGTGCCAGCAGCCAAGGAGTAAGGGATAACTGTGGCTACACCTTC. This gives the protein CASSQGVRDNCGYTF. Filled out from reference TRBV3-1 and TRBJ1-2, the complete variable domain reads DTAVSQTPKYLVTQMGNDKSIKCEQNLGHDTMYWYKQDSKKFLKIMFSYNNKELIINETVPNRFSPKSPDKAHLNLHINSLELGDSAVYFCASSQGVRDNCGYTFGSGTRLTVV.

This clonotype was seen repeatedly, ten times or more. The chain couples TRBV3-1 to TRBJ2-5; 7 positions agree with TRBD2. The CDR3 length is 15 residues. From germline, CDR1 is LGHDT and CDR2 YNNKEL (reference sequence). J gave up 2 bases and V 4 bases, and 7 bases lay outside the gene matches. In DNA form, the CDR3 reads TGTGCCAGCAGCCGTCCATTGGGGGGGCAAGAGACCCAGTACTTC. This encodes CASSRPLGGQETQYF.

The CDR3 sequence: CASSLRPGGRETQYF. The CDR3 DNA reads as TGTGCCAGCAGCTTGCGTCCAGGGGGCAGGGAGACCCAGTACTTC. The chain employs TRBV5-6 and TRBJ2-5; 8 nucleotides agree with TRBD1. CDR1 is SGHDT, CDR2 YYEEEE, per germline. The V segment lost 1 base and the J segment 5 bases; nucleotides outside the gene matches: 7. The CDR3 totals 15 residues.

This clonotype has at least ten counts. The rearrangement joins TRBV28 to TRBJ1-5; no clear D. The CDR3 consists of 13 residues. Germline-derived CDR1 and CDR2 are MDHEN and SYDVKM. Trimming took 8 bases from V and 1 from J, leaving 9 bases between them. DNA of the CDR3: TGTGCCAGCGACCCCGGGAGCAATCAGCCCCAGCATTTT. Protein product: CASDPGSNQPQHF.

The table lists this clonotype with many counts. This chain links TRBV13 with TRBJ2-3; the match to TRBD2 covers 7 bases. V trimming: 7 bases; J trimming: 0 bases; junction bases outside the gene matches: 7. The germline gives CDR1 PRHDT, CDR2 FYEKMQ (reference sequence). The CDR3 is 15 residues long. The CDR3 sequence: CASTFLSGSTDTQYF. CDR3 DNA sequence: TGTGCCAGCACCTTCCTTAGCGGGAGCACAGATACGCAGTATTTT. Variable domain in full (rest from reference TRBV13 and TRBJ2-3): AAGVIQSPRHLIKEKRETATLKCYPIPRHDTVYWYQQGPGQDPQFLISFYEKMQSDKGSIPDRFSAQQFSDYHSELNMSSLELGDSALYFCASTFLSGSTDTQYFGPGTRLTVL.

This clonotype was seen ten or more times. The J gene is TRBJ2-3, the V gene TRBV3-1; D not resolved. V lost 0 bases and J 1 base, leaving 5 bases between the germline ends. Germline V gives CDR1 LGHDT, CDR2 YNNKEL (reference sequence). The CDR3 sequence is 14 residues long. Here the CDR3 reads CASSQDGGTDTQYF. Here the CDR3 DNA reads TGTGCCAGCAGCCAAGACGGCGGCACAGATACGCAGTATTTT.

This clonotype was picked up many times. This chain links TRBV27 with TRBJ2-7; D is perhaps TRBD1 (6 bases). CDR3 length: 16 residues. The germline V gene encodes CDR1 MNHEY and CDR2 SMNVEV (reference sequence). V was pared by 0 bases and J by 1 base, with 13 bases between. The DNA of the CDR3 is TGTGCCAGCAGTTTATCGACAGGCACCCTATCCTACGAGCAGTACTTC. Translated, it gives CASSLSTGTLSYEQYF.

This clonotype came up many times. CDR3 in DNA: TGTGCCAGCAGCCCAAGGGACATGAAGACCCAGTACTTC. Residues: CASSPRDMKTQYF. This chain links TRBV7-9 with TRBJ2-5, with a weak D call TRBD1 (6 bases). Trimming shortened V by 5 bases and J by 6 bases, and 13 bases separated the two germline ends. The germline CDR1 and CDR2 sequences are SEHNR and FQNEAQ (reference sequence). CDR3 length: 13 residues.

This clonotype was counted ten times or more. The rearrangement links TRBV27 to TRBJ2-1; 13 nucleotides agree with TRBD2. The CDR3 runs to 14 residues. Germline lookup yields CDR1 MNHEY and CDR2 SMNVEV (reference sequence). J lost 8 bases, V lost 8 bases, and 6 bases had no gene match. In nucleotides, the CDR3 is TGTGCCAGCCGGACTAGCGGGAGTCTCTATGAGCAGTTCTTC. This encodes CASRTSGSLYEQFF.

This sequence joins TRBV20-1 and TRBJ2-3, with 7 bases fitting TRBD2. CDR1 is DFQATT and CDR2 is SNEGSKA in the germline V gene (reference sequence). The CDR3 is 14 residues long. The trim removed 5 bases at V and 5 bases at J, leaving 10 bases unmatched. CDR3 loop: CSAPHWEGGDTQYF. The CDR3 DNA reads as TGCAGTGCTCCCCATTGGGAGGGAGGAGATACGCAGTATTTT.

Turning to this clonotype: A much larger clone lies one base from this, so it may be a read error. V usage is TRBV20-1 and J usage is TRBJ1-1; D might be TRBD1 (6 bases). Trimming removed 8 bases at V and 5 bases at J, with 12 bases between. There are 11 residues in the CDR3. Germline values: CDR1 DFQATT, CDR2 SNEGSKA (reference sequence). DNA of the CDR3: TGCAGTTCTATTCAGGGGACTGAAGCTTTCTTT. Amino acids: CSSIQGTEAFF.

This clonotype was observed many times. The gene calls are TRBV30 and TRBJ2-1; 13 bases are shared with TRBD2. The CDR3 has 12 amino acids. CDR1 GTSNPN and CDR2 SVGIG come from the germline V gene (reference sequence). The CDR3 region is CARTSGSNEQFF. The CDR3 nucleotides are TGTGCACGGACTAGCGGGAGCAATGAGCAGTTCTTC.

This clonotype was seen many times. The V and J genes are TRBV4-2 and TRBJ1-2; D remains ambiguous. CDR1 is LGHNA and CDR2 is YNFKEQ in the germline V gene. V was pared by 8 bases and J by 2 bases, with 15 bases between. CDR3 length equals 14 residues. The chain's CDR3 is CASGTGPENYGYTF. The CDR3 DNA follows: TGTGCCAGCGGAACCGGGCCTGAAAACTATGGCTACACCTTC.